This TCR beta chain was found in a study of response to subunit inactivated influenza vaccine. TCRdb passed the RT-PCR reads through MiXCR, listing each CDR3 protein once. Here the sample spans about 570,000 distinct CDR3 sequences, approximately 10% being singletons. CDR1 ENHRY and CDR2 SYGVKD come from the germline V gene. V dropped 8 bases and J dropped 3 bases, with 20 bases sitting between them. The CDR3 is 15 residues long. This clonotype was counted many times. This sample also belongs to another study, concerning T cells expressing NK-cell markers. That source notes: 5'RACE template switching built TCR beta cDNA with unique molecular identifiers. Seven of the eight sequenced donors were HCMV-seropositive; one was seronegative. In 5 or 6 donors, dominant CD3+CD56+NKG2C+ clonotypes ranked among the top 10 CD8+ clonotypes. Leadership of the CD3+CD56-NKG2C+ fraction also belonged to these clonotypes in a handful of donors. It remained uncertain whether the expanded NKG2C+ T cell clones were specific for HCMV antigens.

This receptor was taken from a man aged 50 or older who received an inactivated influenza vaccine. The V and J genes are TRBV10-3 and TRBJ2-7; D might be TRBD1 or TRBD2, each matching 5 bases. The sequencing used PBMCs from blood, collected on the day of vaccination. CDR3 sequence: CAIGDRDHKNYEQYF. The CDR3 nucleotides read TGTGCCATCGGGGACCGGGACCACAAGAACTACGAGCAGTACTTC.